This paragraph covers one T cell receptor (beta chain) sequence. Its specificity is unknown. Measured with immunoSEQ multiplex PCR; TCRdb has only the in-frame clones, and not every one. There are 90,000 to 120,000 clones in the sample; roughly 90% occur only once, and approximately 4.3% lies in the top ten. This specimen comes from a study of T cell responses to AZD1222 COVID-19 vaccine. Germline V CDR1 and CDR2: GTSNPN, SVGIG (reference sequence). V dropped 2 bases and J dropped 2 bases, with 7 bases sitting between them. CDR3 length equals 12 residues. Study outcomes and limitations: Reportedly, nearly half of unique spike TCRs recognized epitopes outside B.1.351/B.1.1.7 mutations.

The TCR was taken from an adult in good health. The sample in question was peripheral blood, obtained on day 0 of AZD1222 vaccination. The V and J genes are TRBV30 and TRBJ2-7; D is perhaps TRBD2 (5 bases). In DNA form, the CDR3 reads TGTGCCTGGAGTACTAGGGCCTACGAGCAGTACTTC. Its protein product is CAWSTRAYEQYF.